Listed below are T cell receptor beta chains from one sample, sequenced in a study of CD8+CD57+ T cells in acquired aplastic anemia. TCRdb reprocessed the reads with MiXCR, giving one entry per CDR3 protein. The repertoire holds roughly 220,000 distinct CDR3 sequences, with 65% as singletons. The sequenced sample consisted of sorted CD4+, CD8+, or CD8+CD57+ T cells (not recorded which) from PBMCs. Receptor source: a human donor with aplastic anemia. The CDR3 runs from the conserved cysteine through the conserved F or W. A D gene is named only where the DNA matches it firmly. Some rows have no size entry. The others give once, few or many, or a class for an expanded clone.

d_call,j_call,clone_size,v_call,cdr3_nt,cdr3_aa
.,TRBJ2-6,.,TRBV7-6,TGTGCCAGCAGCTTAGCTACTAGGTCTGGGGCCAACGTCCTGACTTTC,CASSLATRSGANVLTF
.,TRBJ1-1,.,TRBV25-1,TGTGCCAGCAGTGAAAATCAGGGGTCGACTGAAGCTTTCTTT,CASSENQGSTEAFF
.,TRBJ1-5,.,TRBV20-1,TGCAGTGCTAGAAGTGAGGCGGGATGGAGCAATCAGCCCCAGCATTTT,CSARSEAGWSNQPQHF
TRBD1,TRBJ1-5,once,TRBV24-1,TGTGCCACCAGTGATTCAAAGACAGGGGAGAGTGTGTTCAATCAGCCCCAGCATTTT,CATSDSKTGESVFNQPQHF
.,TRBJ1-6,.,TRBV10-3,TGTGCCATCAGTGAGTTGCCCCGCAGGGGTCAGCCGAATTCACCCCTCCACTTT,CAISELPRRGQPNSPLHF
.,TRBJ2-7,.,TRBV12-3/TRBV12-4,TGTGCTAGTGGTTTGGTTTTGGGGAGATCCCACTACGAGCAGTACTTC,CASGLVLGRSHYEQYF
TRBD2,TRBJ2-5,.,TRBV4-2,TGTGCCAGCAGGGGGCTAGCGGAAGAGACCCAGTACTTC,CASRGLAEETQYF
.,TRBJ1-2,few,TRBV20-1,TGCAGTGCTAGAGATCAGGAGCGAGGCTACACCTTC,CSARDQERGYTF
.,TRBJ2-2,once,TRBV14,TGTGCCAGCAGCTGGGGGGCCGGGGAGCTGTTTTTT,CASSWGAGELFF
.,TRBJ2-7,.,TRBV7-4,TGTGCCAGCAGCTTAGGGACTTCCGGCGAGCAGTACTTC,CASSLGTSGEQYF
.,TRBJ1-5,.,TRBV19,TGTGCCAGTAGTATAGGACCGAATGACAATCAGCCCCAGCATTTT,CASSIGPNDNQPQHF
.,TRBJ2-3,few,TRBV7-9,TGTGCCAGCAGCCAGAGGGGGGATACGCAGTATTTT,CASSQRGDTQYF
.,TRBJ1-2,.,TRBV10-3,TGTGCCATCAGTGAGTCCTTGGGCTACACCTTC,CAISESLGYTF
.,TRBJ1-4,.,TRBV9,TGTGCCAGCAGCGCCGAATTACAGGAGAAACTGTTTTTT,CASSAELQEKLFF
.,TRBJ2-3,.,TRBV20-1,TGCAGTGCTCTGGGGACTCCCACAGATACGCAGTATTTT,CSALGTPTDTQYF
TRBD2,TRBJ2-2,.,TRBV25-1,TGTGCCAGCCGTCGAGGACTAGCCCCCGGGGAGCTGTTTTTT,CASRRGLAPGELFF
TRBD2,TRBJ2-7,.,TRBV7-6,TGTGCCAGCAGCCAGGAAGGCGGGGGGCCGCAAATTCCCTACGAGCAGTACTTC,CASSQEGGGPQIPYEQYF
.,TRBJ2-7,.,TRBV5-1,TGCGCCAGCGCGAGGGACTCCGTCTACGAGCAGTACTTC,CASARDSVYEQYF
.,TRBJ2-3,.,TRBV15,TGTGCCACCAGCAGAGACCTCGAAGATACGCAGTATTTT,CATSRDLEDTQYF
.,TRBJ2-5,.,TRBV5-8,TGTGCCAGCAGTCTTACGGGTGCGGGTCAAGAGACCCAGTACTTC,CASSLTGAGQETQYF
TRBD2,TRBJ2-1,.,TRBV24-1,TGTGCCACCAGTGGGGTAGCGGGTATGTCCTACAATGAGCAGTTCTTC,CATSGVAGMSYNEQFF
.,TRBJ1-2,many,TRBV3-1,TGTGCCAGCAAAAAGGTTGGACGGGGACCTGGCTACACCTTC,CASKKVGRGPGYTF
TRBD1,TRBJ2-7,.,TRBV5-1,TGCGCCAGCAGCTTTGCAGGGGGCAAGTACGAGCAGTACTTC,CASSFAGGKYEQYF
.,TRBJ2-3,.,TRBV6-2/TRBV6-3,TGTGCCAGCAGTTACTTGCGAGGGTCAGATACGCAGTATTTT,CASSYLRGSDTQYF
.,TRBJ1-2,many,TRBV2,TGTGCCAGCAGTGAAAGTCACAGGACCTATGGCTACACCTTC,CASSESHRTYGYTF
.,TRBJ1-2,.,TRBV5-1,TGCGCCAGCAGCTCTGGATCAGGGACCTATGGCTACACCTTC,CASSSGSGTYGYTF
TRBD2,TRBJ2-7,.,TRBV10-2,TGCGCCAGCATACTAGCGGGAGGTTACGAGCAGTACTTC,CASILAGGYEQYF
.,TRBJ2-3,.,TRBV5-1,TGCGCCAGCAGCTTGGGACAGTTTCATCCAGATACGCAGTATTTT,CASSLGQFHPDTQYF
.,TRBJ2-1,.,TRBV9,TGTGCCAGCAGCGTAGGTGGGGGAGATGGGCATGAGCAGTTCTTC,CASSVGGGDGHEQFF
TRBD1,TRBJ1-1,.,TRBV15,TGTGCCACCAGCAGAAGGACAGGGTTGACTGAAGCTTTCTTT,CATSRRTGLTEAFF
.,TRBJ1-4,.,TRBV7-8,TGTGCCAGCAGCCCCACTAGGGACGGAAAACTGTTTTTT,CASSPTRDGKLFF
.,TRBJ1-3,once,TRBV6-6,TGTGCCAGCGGGGGAGGCATTGGAAACACCATATATTTT,CASGGGIGNTIYF
.,TRBJ2-5,.,TRBV10-3,TGTGCCAGCAGTGAAGCGAGGGTTCAAGAGACCCAGTACTTC,CASSEARVQETQYF
TRBD1,TRBJ2-7,.,TRBV7-9,TGTGCCAGCAGCCCGCGGGTATGGGGACAGGGGAGCGAGCAGTACTTC,CASSPRVWGQGSEQYF
TRBD2,TRBJ2-1,few,TRBV20-1,TGCAGTGCTGGAGAGGCTAGCGGGGCTAGGAATGAGCAGTTCTTC,CSAGEASGARNEQFF
.,TRBJ1-5,.,TRBV29-1,TGCAGCGTTGAAGTGGGAAACGATCAGCCCCAGCATTTT,CSVEVGNDQPQHF
.,TRBJ1-6,.,TRBV5-6,TGTGCCAGCAGCTTGCGGACCCGGGACAACAATTCACCCCTCCACTTT,CASSLRTRDNNSPLHF
TRBD1,TRBJ1-4,.,TRBV19,TGTGCCAGTAGTACGGACAGGCCTAATGAAAAACTGTTTTTT,CASSTDRPNEKLFF
TRBD2,TRBJ2-5,.,TRBV20-1,TGCAGTGCTAGGGGGATAGCGGGGGACCAGGAGACCCAGTACTTC,CSARGIAGDQETQYF
.,TRBJ1-2,few,TRBV20-1,TGCATCCCGAACAGCAACTATGGCTACACCTTC,CIPNSNYGYTF
.,TRBJ1-4,.,TRBV7-9,TGTGCCAGCAGCTTAGATTCGGGCAGGAATGAAAAACTGTTTTTT,CASSLDSGRNEKLFF
TRBD2,TRBJ2-7,few,TRBV9,TGTGCCAGCAGCACCACGACTAGCGGGAGCTCCTACGAGCAGTACTTC,CASSTTTSGSSYEQYF
.,TRBJ2-3,few,TRBV24-1,TGTGCCACCAGTGACCCGCCCCGGAGTACGCAGTATTTT,CATSDPPRSTQYF
.,TRBJ1-1,.,TRBV5-1,TGCGCCAGCGGAACTTGGGGTGGGACTGAAGCTTTCTTT,CASGTWGGTEAFF